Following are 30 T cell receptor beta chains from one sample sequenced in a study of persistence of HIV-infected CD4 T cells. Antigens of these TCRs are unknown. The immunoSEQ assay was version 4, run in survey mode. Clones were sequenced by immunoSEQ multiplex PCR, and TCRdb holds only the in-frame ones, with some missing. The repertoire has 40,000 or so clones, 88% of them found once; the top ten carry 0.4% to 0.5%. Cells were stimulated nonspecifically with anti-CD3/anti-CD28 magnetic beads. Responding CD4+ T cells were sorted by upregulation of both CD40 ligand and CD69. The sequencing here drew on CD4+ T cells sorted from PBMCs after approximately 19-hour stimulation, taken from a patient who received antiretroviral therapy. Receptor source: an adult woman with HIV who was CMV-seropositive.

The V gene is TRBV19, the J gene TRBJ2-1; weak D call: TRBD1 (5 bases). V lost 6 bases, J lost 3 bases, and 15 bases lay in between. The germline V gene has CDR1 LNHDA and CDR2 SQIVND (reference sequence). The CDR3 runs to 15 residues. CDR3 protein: CASRADRSFYNEQFF. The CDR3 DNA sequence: TGTGCCAGTAGGGCAGACAGATCCTTCTACAATGAGCAGTTCTTC.

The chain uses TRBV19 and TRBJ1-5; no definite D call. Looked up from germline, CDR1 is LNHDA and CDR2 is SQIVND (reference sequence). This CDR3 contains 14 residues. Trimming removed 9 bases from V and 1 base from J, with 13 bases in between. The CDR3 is CASSGLDSNQPQHF. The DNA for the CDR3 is TGTGCCAGCTCCGGGTTGGACAGCAATCAGCCCCAGCATTTT.

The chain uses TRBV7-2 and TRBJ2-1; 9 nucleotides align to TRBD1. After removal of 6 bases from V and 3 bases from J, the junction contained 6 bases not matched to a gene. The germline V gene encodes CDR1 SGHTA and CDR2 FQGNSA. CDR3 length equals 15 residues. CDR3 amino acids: CASSSDRGYYNEQFF. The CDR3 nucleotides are TGTGCCAGCAGTTCAGACAGGGGGTACTACAATGAGCAGTTCTTC.

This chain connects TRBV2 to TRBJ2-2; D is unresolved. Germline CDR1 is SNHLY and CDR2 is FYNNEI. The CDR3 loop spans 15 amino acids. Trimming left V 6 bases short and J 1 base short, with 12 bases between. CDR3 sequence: CASRAPPLNTGELFF. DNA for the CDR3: TGTGCCAGCAGGGCACCTCCTCTGAACACCGGGGAGCTGTTTTTT.

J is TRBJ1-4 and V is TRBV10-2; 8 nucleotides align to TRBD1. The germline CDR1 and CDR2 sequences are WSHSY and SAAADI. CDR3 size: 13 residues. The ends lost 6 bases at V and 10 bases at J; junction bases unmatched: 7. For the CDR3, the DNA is TGCGCCAGCAGCCCGACAGGGGACGGAAAACTGTTTTTT. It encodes CASSPTGDGKLFF.

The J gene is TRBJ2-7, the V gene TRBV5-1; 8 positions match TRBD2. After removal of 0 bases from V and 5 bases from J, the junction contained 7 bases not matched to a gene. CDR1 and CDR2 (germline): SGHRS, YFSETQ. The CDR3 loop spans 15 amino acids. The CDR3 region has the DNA TGCGCCAGCAGCTTGGGGGGGACTAGAAGCCACGAGCAGTACGTC. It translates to CASSLGGTRSHEQYV.

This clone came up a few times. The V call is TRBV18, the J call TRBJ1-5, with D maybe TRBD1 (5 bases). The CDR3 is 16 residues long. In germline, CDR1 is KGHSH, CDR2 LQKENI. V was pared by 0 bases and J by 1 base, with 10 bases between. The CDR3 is CASSPPGLPSNQPQHF. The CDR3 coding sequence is TGTGCCAGCTCACCACCGGGGCTACCCAGCAATCAGCCCCAGCATTTT. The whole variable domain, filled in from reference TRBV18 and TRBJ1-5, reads NAGVMQNPRHLVRRRGQEARLRCSPMKGHSHVYWYRQLPEEGLKFMVYLQKENIIDESGMPKERFSAEFPKEGPSILRIQQVVRGDSAAYFCASSPPGLPSNQPQHFGDGTRLSIL.

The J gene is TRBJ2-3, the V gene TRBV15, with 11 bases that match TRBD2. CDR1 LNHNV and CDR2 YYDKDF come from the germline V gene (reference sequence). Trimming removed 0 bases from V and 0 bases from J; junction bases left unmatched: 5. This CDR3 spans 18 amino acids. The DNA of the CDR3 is TGTGCCACCAGCAGAGAGGTAGCGGGGGGGTCTAGCACAGATACGCAGTATTTT. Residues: CATSREVAGGSSTDTQYF.

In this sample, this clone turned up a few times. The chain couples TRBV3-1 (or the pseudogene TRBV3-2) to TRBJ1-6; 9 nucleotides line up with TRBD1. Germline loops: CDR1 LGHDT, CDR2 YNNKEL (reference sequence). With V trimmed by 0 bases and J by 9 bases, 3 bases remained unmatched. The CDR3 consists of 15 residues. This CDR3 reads CASSQETGGISPLHF. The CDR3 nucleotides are TGTGCCAGCAGCCAAGAGACAGGGGGTATTTCACCCCTCCACTTT.

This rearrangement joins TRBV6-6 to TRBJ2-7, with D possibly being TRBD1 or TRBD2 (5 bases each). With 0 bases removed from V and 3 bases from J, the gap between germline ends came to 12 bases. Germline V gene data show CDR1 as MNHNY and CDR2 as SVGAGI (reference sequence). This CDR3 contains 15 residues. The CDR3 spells CASSYSSGGNYEQYF. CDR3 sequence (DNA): TGTGCCAGCAGTTACTCGAGTGGGGGAAACTACGAGCAGTACTTC.

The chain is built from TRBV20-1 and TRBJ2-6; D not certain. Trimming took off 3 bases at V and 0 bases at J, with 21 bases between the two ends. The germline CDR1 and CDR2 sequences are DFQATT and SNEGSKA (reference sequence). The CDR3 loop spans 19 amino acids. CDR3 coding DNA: TGCAGTGCTAGTCGCCAAACCGACACGCAAAGCTCTGGGGCCAACGTCCTGACTTTC. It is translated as CSASRQTDTQSSGANVLTF.

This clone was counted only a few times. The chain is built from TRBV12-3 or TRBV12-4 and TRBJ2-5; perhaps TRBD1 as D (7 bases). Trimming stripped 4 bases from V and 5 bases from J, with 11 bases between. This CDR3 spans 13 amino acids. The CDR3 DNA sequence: TGTGCCAGCAGTTCACAGGGGAGGGAGACCCAGTACTTC. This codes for CASSSQGRETQYF.

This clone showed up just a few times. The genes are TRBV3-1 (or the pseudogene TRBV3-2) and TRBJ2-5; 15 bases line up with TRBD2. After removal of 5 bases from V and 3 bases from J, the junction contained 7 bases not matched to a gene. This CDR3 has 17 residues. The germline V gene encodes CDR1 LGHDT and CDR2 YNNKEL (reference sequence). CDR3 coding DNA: TGTGCCAGCAGCGGACTAGCGGGGGGGCCTTTGGAAGAGACCCAGTACTTC. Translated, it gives CASSGLAGGPLEETQYF.

As DNA, the CDR3 is TGCGCCAGCAGCTTCCGACAGGGCGAAGCTTTCTTT. Protein product: CASSFRQGEAFF. The V gene is TRBV5-1, the J gene TRBJ1-1; 7 bases are a match to TRBD1. This CDR3 has 12 residues. In germline, CDR1 is SGHRS, CDR2 YFSETQ. V was clipped by 2 bases and J by 8 bases; unmatched bases: 3.

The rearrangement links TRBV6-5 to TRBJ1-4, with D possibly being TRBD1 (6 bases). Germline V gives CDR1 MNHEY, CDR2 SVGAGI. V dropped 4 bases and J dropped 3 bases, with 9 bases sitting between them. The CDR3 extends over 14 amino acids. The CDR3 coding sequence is TGTGCCAGCAGTTCGGACAGATCTAATGAAAAACTGTTTTTT. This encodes CASSSDRSNEKLFF.

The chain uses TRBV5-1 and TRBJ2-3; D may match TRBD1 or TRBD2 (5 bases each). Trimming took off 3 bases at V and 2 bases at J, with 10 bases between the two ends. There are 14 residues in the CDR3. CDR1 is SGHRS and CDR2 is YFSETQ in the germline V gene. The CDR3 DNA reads TGCGCCAGCAGCTCCTCCGGGACCACAGATACGCAGTATTTT. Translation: CASSSSGTTDTQYF.

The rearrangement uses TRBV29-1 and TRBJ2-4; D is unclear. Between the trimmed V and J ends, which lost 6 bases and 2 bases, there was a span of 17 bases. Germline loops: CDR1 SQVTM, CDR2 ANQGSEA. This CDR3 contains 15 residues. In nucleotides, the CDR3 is TGCAGCGTGAACCCGGACGGATCGACCAAAAACATTCAGTACTTC. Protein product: CSVNPDGSTKNIQYF.

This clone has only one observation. The CDR3 sequence: CASSVEGNSPLHF. The CDR3 coding sequence is TGTGCCAGCAGCGTAGAGGGGAATTCACCCCTCCACTTT. The V gene is TRBV9, the J gene TRBJ1-6; possible D gene TRBD1, 5 bases. The CDR3 runs 13 residues. V was trimmed by 0 bases and J by 7 bases, leaving 5 bases between them. Germline CDR1 SGDLS, CDR2 YYNGEE.

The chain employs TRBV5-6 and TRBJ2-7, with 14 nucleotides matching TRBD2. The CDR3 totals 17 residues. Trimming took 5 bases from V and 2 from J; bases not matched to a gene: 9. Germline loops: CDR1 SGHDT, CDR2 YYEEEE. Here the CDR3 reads CASRRTSGGRRTYEQYF. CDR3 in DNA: TGTGCCAGCAGACGGACTAGCGGGGGGAGAAGGACCTACGAGCAGTACTTC.

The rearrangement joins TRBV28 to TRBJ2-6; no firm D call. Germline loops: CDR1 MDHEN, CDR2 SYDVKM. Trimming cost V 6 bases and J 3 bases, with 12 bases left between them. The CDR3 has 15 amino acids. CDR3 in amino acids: CASSIVGGGANVLTF. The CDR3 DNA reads TGTGCCAGCAGCATCGTAGGTGGTGGGGCCAACGTCCTGACTTTC.

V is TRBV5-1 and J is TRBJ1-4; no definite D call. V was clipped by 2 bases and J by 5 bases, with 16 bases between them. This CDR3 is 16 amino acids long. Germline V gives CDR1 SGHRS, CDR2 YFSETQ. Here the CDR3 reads CASSLTVLGKNEKLFF. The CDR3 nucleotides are TGCGCCAGCAGCTTAACGGTTTTGGGAAAGAATGAAAAACTGTTTTTT.

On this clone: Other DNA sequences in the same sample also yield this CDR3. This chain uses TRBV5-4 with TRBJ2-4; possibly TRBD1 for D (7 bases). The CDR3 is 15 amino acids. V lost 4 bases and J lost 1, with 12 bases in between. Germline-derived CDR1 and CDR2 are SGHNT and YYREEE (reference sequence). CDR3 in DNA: TGTGCCAGCAGCCCGGCAGGGGGGGCCAAAAACATTCAGTACTTC. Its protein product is CASSPAGGAKNIQYF.

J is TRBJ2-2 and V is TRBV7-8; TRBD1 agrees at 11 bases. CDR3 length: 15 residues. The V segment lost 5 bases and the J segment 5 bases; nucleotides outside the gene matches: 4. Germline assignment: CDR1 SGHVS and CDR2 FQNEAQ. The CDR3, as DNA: TGTGCCAGCAGCCGCGGACAGGGGGCAACCGGGGAGCTGTTTTTT. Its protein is CASSRGQGATGELFF. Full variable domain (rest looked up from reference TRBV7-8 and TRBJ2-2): GAGVSQSPRYKVAKRGQDVALRCDPISGHVSLFWYQQALGQGPEFLTYFQNEAQLDKSGLPSDRFFAERPEGSVSTLKIQRTQQEDSAVYLCASSRGQGATGELFFGEGSRLTVL.

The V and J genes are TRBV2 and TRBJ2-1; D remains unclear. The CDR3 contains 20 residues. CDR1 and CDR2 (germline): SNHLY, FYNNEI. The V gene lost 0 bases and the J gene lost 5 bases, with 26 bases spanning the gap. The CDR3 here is CASSEARPWGKASKDNEQFF. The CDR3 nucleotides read TGTGCCAGCAGTGAAGCCCGGCCGTGGGGTAAGGCTAGTAAGGACAATGAGCAGTTCTTC.

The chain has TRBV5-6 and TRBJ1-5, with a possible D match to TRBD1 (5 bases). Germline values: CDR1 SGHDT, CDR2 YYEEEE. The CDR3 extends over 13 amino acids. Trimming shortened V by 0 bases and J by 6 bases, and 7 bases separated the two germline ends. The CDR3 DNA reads TGTGCCAGCAGCTTGGGAAGGGGTCAGCCCCAGCATTTT. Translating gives CASSLGRGQPQHF.

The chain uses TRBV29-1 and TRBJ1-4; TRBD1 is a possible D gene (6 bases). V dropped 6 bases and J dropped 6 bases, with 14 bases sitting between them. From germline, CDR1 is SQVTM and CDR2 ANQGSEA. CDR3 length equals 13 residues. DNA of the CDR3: TGCAGCGTGTCCAAGGGGGTGGATGAAAAACTGTTTTTT. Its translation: CSVSKGVDEKLFF.

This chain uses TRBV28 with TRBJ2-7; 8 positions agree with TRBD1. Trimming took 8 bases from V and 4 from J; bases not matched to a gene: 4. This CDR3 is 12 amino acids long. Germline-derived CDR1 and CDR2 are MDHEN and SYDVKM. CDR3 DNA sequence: TGTGCCAGCCAGGACAGGGCTTACGAGCAGTACGTC. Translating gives CASQDRAYEQYV.

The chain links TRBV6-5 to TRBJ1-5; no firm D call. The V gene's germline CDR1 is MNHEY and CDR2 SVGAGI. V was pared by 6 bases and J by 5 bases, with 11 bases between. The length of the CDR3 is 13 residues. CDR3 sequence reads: CASRFTLHQPQHF. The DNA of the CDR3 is TGTGCCAGCAGATTCACGCTGCATCAGCCCCAGCATTTT.

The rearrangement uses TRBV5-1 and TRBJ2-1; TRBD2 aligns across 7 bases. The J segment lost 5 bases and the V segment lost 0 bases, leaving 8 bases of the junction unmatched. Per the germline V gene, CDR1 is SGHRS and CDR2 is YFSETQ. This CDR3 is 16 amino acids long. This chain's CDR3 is CASSLGPGGSNNEQFF. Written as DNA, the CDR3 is TGCGCCAGCAGCTTGGGGCCGGGCGGGAGTAACAATGAGCAGTTCTTC.

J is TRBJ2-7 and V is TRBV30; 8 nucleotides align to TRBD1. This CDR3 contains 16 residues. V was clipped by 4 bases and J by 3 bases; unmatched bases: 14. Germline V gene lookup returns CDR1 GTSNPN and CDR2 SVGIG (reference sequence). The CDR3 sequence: CAWTTPGRGLLYEQYF. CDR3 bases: TGTGCCTGGACCACCCCCGGCAGGGGGCTCCTCTACGAGCAGTACTTC.